The clone carrying this T cell receptor beta chain was counted ten times or more. This sample is part of a study of blood T cell repertoires in COVID-19. Original processing methods: The authors estimated nucleated cell counts from reference gene primer amplification. Clones were sequenced by immunoSEQ multiplex PCR, and TCRdb holds only the in-frame ones, with some missing. The DNA was the basis for D and trimming; V, J and clone size are from that table. The table includes 210,000 or so clones, approximately 80% detected once. The V gene lost 3 bases and the J gene lost 0 bases, with 13 bases spanning the gap. Germline CDR1 and CDR2: SGHRS and YFSETQ. CDR3 length: 16 residues.

The TCR was taken from a woman between 40 and 50 years old with acute COVID-19. The V gene is TRBV5-1, the J gene TRBJ2-4; D ambiguous. The specimen was PBMCs or T cells enriched from blood (not recorded which). The CDR3 here is CASSYDINLAKNIQYF. The CDR3 region has the DNA TGCGCCAGCAGCTATGACATCAACCTAGCCAAAAACATTCAGTACTTC.